Listed below are T cell receptor beta chains from one sample, sequenced in a study of OX40 agonist ivuxolimab in advanced cancers. Sequencing was performed with immunoSEQ multiplex PCR; in TCRdb, only in-frame clones are kept and a portion is missing. The sample includes around 70,000 clones, approximately 83% seen only once; the top ten take about 0.49%. The specimen was CD4+ or CD8+ T cells sorted from blood, collected in a trial of the OX40 agonist ivuxolimab. The receptor source for this set is an adult with an advanced solid tumor such as melanoma, head and neck, liver or kidney cancer. Both conserved end residues are part of each CDR3. Fields, in order: V gene, J gene, D gene, clone size, CDR3 protein, CDR3 DNA. The D gene is left open where the match is weak. Rows give clone size only sometimes, using once, few, many, or a class for an expanded clone.

TRBV5-5	TRBJ1-4	TRBD1	NA	CASSLLGQGLGEKLFF	TGTGCCAGCAGCTTGCTAGGACAGGGGTTGGGCGAAAAACTGTTTTTT
TRBV14	TRBJ2-1	NA	NA	CASSQERLDNEQFF	TGTGCCAGCAGCCAAGAGCGGCTCGACAATGAGCAGTTCTTC
TRBV19	TRBJ2-5	NA	NA	CATGDLHQETQYF	TGTGCCACCGGGGACTTGCACCAAGAGACCCAGTACTTC
TRBV7-6	TRBJ2-5	TRBD2	few	CASSLSPPSGGGETQYF	TGTGCCAGCAGCCTCTCCCCTCCCAGCGGGGGGGGTGAGACCCAGTACTTC
TRBV11-3	TRBJ1-1	NA	once	CASSQGLNTEAFF	TGTGCCAGCAGTCAAGGGCTGAACACTGAAGCTTTCTTT
TRBV16	TRBJ2-3	NA	once	CASSQLLSTDTQYF	TGTGCCAGCAGCCAATTATTAAGCACAGATACGCAGTATTTT
TRBV10-2	TRBJ2-7	NA	NA	CASSDGGGSYEQYF	TGCGCCAGCAGTGACGGGGGCGGCTCCTACGAGCAGTACTTC
TRBV18	TRBJ1-2	NA	few	CASSPGGLYGYTF	TGTGCCAGCTCACCGGGAGGGCTCTATGGCTACACCTTC
TRBV10-1	TRBJ1-5	NA	NA	CASSEFWVIDSNQPQHF	TGCGCCAGCAGTGAGTTTTGGGTTATCGATAGCAATCAGCCCCAGCATTTT
TRBV6-1	TRBJ1-1	NA	NA	CASALRGNTEAFF	TGTGCCAGCGCACTCAGGGGTAACACTGAAGCTTTCTTT
TRBV5-4	TRBJ2-7	NA	NA	CASSPDRSEQYF	TGTGCCAGCAGCCCCGACCGCTCCGAGCAGTACTTC
TRBV7-3	TRBJ2-1	NA	NA	CASSFMGVGNEQFF	TGTGCCAGCAGCTTTATGGGAGTCGGCAATGAGCAGTTCTTC
TRBV30	TRBJ2-1	NA	NA	CAWRIGSTGNEQFF	TGTGCCTGGAGGATTGGGAGTACGGGCAATGAGCAGTTCTTC
TRBV11-3	TRBJ2-7	TRBD1	NA	CASSLYGTGSYEQYF	TGTGCCAGCAGCTTATATGGGACAGGCTCCTACGAGCAGTACTTC
TRBV11-2	TRBJ2-1	TRBD1	NA	CASSTGQLNLNEQFF	TGTGCCAGCAGCACGGGACAGCTAAACCTCAATGAGCAGTTCTTC
TRBV7-7	TRBJ2-5	TRBD2	NA	CASSLIGRAQETQYF	TGTGCCAGCAGCCTGATCGGGAGGGCCCAAGAGACCCAGTACTTC
TRBV30	TRBJ1-6	NA	NA	CAWSGQSSSYNSPLHF	TGTGCCTGGAGTGGACAGTCTAGCTCCTATAATTCACCCCTCCACTTT
TRBV9	TRBJ2-3	TRBD2	NA	CASSVGGTRFSTDTQYF	TGTGCCAGCAGCGTAGGTGGGACTAGGTTTAGCACAGATACGCAGTATTTT
TRBV28	TRBJ2-7	TRBD1	once	CASRWDRGSYEQYF	TGTGCCAGCAGGTGGGACAGGGGCTCCTACGAGCAGTACTTC
TRBV19	TRBJ1-2	TRBD1	NA	CATRDSPSSGYTF	TGTGCCACCCGGGACAGCCCTTCTTCCGGCTACACCTTC
TRBV29-1	TRBJ1-4	TRBD1	few	CSVGTAAYEKLFF	TGCAGCGTGGGGACAGCGGCGTACGAAAAACTGTTTTTT
TRBV14	TRBJ1-2	NA	once	CASSQDWAGVRYGYTF	TGTGCCAGCAGCCAAGATTGGGCCGGGGTCCGCTATGGCTACACCTTC
TRBV29-1	TRBJ1-2	NA	few	CSADSTYGYTF	TGCAGCGCTGACTCCACCTATGGCTACACCTTC
TRBV11-2	TRBJ2-7	NA	once	CASSVGASGYEQYF	TGTGCCAGCAGCGTGGGGGCTAGCGGATACGAGCAGTACTTC
TRBV30	TRBJ2-3	TRBD2	NA	CAWSPGLGSDTQYF	TGTGCCTGGAGCCCGGGACTAGGGTCTGATACGCAGTATTTT
TRBV7-9	TRBJ1-1	NA	NA	CASSLGGRYTEAFF	TGTGCCAGCAGCTTAGGTGGAAGATACACTGAAGCTTTCTTT
TRBV5-1	TRBJ1-4	TRBD1	NA	CASSYQHRGGNEKLFF	TGCGCCAGCAGCTACCAACACAGGGGAGGGAATGAAAAACTGTTTTTT
TRBV7-7	TRBJ1-5	NA	NA	CASSLGVNQPQHF	TGTGCTAGCAGCTTAGGGGTCAATCAGCCCCAGCATTTT
TRBV7-9	TRBJ2-3	TRBD1	NA	CASSPDRGLTDTQYF	TGTGCCAGCAGCCCTGACAGGGGTTTAACAGATACGCAGTATTTT
TRBV11-3	TRBJ1-1	TRBD1	NA	CASSPGGSYYTEAFF	TGTGCCAGCAGCCCAGGGGGTTCTTATTACACTGAAGCTTTCTTT